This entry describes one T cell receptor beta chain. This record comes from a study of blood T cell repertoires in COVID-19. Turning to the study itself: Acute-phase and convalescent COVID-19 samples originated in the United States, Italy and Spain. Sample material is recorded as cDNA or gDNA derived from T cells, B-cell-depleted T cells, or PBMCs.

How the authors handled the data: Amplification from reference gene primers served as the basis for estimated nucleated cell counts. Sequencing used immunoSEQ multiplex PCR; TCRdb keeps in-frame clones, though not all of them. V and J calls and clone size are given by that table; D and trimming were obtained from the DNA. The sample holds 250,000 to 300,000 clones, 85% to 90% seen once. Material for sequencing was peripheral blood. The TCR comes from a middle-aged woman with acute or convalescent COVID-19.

CDR3 nucleotides: TGTGCCAGTAGTAACCAGGGTTTCTATGGCTACACCTTC. This encodes CASSNQGFYGYTF. The genes are TRBV19 and TRBJ1-2; TRBD1 is a possible D gene (5 bases). The V end lost 4 bases, the J end lost 4 bases, and 10 bases lay between the germline ends. The CDR3 is made up of 13 amino acids. Germline CDR1 and CDR2: LNHDA and SQIVND (reference sequence).